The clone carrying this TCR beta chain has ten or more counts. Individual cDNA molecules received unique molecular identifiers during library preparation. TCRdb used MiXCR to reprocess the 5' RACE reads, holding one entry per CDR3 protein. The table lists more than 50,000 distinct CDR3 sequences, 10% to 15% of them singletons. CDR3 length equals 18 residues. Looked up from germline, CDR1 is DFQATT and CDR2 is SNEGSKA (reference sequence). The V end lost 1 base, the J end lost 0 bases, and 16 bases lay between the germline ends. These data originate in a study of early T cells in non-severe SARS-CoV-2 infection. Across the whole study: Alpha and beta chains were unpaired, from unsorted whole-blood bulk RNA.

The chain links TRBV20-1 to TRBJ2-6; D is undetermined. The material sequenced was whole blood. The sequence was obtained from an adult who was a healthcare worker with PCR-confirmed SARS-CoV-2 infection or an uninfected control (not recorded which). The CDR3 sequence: CSARVNSEFTSGANVLTF. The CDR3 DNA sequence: TGCAGTGCTAGAGTAAACAGCGAATTTACCTCTGGGGCCAACGTCCTGACTTTC.